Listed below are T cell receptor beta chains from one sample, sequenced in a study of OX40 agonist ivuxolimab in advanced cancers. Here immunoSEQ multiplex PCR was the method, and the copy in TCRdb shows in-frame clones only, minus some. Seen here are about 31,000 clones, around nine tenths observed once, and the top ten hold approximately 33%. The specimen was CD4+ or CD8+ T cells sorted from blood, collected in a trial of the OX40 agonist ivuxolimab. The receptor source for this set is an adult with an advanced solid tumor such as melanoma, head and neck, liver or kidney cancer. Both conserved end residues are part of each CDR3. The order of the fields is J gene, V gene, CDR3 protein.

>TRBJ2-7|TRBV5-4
CASSHSRDPLVRYF
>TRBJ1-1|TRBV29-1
CSVDLGFEAFF
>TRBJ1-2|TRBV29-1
CSVELEYGYTF
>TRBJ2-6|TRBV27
CASSSSYRDRGPSGANVLTF
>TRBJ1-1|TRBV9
CASSNFLNTEAFF
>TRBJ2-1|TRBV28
CASIQGLIYNEQFF
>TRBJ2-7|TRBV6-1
CASKRGVYEQYF
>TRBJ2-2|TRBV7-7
CASSLAPHTGELFF
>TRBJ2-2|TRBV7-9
CASSLAGNTGELFF
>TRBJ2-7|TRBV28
CASSLSPGYRPLEQYF
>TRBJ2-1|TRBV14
CASSQGQGPLNEQFF
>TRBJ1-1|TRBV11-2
CASSLVRDRLDMNTEAFF
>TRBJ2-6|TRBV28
CASSADHLGSGANVLTF
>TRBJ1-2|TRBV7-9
CASSTVGAQGYTF
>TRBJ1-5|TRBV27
CASSEIPRGFNQPQHF
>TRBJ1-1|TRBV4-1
CASSQTFTEAFF
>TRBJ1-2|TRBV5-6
CASSLWGTGPNYGYTF
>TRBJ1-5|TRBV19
CASSWLRMGNQPQHF
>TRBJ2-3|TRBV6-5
CASSYGPAPLTDTQYF
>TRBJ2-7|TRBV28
CASEGLRDTTYEQYF
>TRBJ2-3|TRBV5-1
CASSWTLTDTQYF
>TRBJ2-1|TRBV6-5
CASSKGYNEQFF
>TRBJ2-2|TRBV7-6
CASSSLEGAGELFF
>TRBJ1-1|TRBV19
CASSIQGYMNTEAFF